This T cell receptor (beta chain) was retrieved from a study of a mutant IDH1 vaccine in newly diagnosed glioma. The study, taken as a whole, reports: The study observed vaccine-induced immune responses in roughly 93% of patients.

A remark on this clone: The antigen is unknown.

Germline assignment: CDR1 KGHSH and CDR2 LQKENI. The germline V and J ends were trimmed by 5 bases and 0 bases, with 14 bases remaining between them. This CDR3 comprises 15 residues. Time point meaning: week 35, safety follow-up. Every vaccination contained 300 ug of the mutant IDH1 20-mer peptide and was paired with topical imiquimod. The data were produced by immunoSEQ multiplex PCR, yet TCRdb's version contains in-frame clones alone and is incomplete. The sample has tens of thousands of clones, approximately 90% seen once; the top ten hold roughly 5%. This receptor was identified in a woman between 40 and 55 years old with glioma. The V gene is TRBV18, the J gene TRBJ2-7, with D possibly being TRBD1 (6 bases). The source material was PBMCs, sampled from a glioma patient whose treatment included an IDH1 peptide vaccine. The CDR3 DNA follows: TGTGCCAGCTCATCTGGACAGAGCATCTCCTACGAGCAGTACTTC. This sequence encodes CASSSGQSISYEQYF.